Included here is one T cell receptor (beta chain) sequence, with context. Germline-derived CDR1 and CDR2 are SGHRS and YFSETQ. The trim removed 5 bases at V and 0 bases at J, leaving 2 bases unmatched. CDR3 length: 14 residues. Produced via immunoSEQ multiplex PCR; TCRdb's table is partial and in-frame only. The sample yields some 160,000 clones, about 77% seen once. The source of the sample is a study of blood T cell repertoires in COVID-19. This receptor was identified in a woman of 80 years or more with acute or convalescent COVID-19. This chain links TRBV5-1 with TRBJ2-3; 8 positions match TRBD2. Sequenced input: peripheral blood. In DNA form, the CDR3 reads TGCGCCAGCAGGCGGGAGGAGAGCACAGATACGCAGTATTTT. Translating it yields CASRREESTDTQYF.